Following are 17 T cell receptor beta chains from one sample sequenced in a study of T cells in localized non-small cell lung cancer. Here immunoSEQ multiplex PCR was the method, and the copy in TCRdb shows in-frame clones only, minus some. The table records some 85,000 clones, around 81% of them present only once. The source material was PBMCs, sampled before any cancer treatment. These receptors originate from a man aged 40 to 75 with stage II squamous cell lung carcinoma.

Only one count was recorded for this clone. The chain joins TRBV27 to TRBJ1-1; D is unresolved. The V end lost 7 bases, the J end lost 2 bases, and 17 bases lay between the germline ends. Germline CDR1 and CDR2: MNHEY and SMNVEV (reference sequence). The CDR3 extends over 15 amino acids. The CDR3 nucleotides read TGTGCCAGCAACCCCTCCTTTACCGCAAACACTGAAGCTTTCTTT. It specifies CASNPSFTANTEAFF.

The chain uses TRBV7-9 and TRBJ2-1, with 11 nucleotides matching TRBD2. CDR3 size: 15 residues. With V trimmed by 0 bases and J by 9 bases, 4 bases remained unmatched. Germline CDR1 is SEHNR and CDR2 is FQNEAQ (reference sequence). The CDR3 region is CASSLAPLAGGEQFF. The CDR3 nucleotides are TGTGCCAGCAGCTTAGCGCCCCTAGCGGGAGGTGAGCAGTTCTTC.

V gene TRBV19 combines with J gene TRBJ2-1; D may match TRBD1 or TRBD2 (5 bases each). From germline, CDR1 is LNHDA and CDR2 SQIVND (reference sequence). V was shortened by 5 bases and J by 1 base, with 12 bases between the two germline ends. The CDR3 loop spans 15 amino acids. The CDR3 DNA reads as TGTGCCAGTAGTGTGGGGACGGCTTCCTACAATGAGCAGTTCTTC. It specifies CASSVGTASYNEQFF.

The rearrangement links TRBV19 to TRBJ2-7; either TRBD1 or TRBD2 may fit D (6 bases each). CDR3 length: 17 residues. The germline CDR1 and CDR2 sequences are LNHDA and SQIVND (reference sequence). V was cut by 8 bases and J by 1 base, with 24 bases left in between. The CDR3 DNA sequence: TGTGCCAGTTCCCCTAGTAGGGGGGCGAAAGGTTCCTACGAGCAGTACTTC. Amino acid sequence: CASSPSRGAKGSYEQYF. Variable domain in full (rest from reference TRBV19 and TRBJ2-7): DGGITQSPKYLFRKEGQNVTLSCEQNLNHDAMYWYRQDPGQGLRLIYYSQIVNDFQKGDIAEGYSVSREKKESFPLTVTSAQKNPTAFYLCASSPSRGAKGSYEQYFGPGTRLTVT.

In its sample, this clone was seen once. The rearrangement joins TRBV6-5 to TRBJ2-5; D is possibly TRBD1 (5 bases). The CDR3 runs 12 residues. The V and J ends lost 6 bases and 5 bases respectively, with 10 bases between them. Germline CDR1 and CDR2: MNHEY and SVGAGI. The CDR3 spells CASSPGSETQYF. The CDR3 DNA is TGTGCCAGCAGCCCAGGGTCGGAGACCCAGTACTTC.

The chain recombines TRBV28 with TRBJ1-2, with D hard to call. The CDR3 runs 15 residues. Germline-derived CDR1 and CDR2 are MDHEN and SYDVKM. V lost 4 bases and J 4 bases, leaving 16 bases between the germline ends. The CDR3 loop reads CASSSDILRTYGYTF. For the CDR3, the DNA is TGTGCCAGCAGTTCAGACATCCTGAGGACCTATGGCTACACCTTC.

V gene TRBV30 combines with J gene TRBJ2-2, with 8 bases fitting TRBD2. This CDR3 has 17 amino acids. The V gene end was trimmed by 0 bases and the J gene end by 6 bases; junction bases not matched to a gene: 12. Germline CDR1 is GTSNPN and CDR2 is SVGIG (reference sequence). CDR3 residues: CAWSVSRTSRGSGELFF. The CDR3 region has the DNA TGTGCCTGGAGTGTTTCTAGGACTAGCCGGGGTTCCGGGGAGCTGTTTTTT.

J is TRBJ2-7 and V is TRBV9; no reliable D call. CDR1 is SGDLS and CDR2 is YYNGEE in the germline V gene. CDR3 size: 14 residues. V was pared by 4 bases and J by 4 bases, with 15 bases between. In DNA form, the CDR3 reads TGTGCCAGCAGCCCCGGGCTCAGGCAGTACGAGCAGTACTTC. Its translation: CASSPGLRQYEQYF.

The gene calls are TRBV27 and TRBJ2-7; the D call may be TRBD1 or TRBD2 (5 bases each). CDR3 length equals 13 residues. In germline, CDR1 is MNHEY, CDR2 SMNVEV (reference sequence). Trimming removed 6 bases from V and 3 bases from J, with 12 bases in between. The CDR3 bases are TGTGCCAGCAGCCCATGGGGGAACTACGAGCAGTACTTC. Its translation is CASSPWGNYEQYF.

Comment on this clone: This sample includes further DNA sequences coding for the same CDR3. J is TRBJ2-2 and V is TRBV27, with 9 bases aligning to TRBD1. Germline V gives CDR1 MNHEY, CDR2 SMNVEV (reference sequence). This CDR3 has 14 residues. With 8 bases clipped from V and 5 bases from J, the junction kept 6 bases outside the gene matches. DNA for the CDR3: TGTGCCAGCTCGGGACAGGGTCATACCGGGGAGCTGTTTTTT. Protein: CASSGQGHTGELFF.

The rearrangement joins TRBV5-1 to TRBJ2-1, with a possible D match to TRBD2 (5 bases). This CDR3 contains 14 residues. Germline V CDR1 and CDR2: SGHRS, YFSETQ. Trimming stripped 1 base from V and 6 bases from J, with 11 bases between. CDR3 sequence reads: CASSLSGAGNEQFF. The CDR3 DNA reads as TGCGCCAGCAGCTTGAGCGGAGCTGGCAATGAGCAGTTCTTC.

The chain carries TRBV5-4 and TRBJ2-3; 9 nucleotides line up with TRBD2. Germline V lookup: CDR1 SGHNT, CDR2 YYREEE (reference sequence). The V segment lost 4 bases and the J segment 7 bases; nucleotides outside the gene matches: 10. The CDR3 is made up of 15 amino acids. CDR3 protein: CASSAQAGGPNTQYF. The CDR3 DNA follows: TGTGCCAGCAGCGCCCAGGCGGGAGGGCCGAATACGCAGTATTTT. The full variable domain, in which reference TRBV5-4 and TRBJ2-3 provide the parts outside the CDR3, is ETGVTQSPTHLIKTRGQQVTLRCSSQSGHNTVSWYQQALGQGPQFIFQYYREEENGRGNFPPRFSGLQFPNYSSELNVNALELDDSALYLCASSAQAGGPNTQYFGPGTRLTVL.

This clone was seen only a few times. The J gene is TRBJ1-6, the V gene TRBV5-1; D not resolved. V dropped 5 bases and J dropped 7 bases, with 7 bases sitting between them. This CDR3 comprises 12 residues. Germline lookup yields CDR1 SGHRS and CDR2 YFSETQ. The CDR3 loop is CASSTGNSPLHF. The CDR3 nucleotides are TGCGCCAGCAGTACGGGGAATTCACCCCTCCACTTT.

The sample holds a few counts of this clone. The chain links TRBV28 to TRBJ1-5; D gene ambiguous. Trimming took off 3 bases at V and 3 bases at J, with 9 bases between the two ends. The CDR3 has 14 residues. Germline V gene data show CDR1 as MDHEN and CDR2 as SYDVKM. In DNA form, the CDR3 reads TGTGCCAGCAGTTTCCCCATAAACAATCAGCCCCAGCATTTT. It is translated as CASSFPINNQPQHF.

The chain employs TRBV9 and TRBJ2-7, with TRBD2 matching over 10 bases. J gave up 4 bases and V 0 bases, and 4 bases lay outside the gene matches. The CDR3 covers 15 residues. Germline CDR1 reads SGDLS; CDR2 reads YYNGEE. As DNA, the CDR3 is TGTGCCAGCAGCGTAGACGCTAGCGGGAGTTACGAGCAGTACTTC. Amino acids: CASSVDASGSYEQYF.

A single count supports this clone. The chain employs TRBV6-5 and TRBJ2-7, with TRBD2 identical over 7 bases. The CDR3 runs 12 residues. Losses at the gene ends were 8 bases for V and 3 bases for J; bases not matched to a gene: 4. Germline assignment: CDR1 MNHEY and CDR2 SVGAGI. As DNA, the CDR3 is TGTGCCAGCGGGAGGGCCTTCTACGAGCAGTACTTC. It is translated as CASGRAFYEQYF.

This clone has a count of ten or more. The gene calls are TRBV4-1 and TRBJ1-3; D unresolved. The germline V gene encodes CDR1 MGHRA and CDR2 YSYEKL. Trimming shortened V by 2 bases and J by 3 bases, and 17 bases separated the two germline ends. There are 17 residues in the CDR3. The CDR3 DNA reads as TGCGCCAGCAGCCAACCACAGCGAGGCCTAAGTGGAAACACCATATATTTT. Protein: CASSQPQRGLSGNTIYF.